Following are 13 T cell receptor beta chains from one sample sequenced in a study of post-analysis software for immune sequencing data. Whole-study results and caveats: A handful of TRBV segments were significantly more frequent in patients than in controls. TRBV5-6, TRBV5-1 and TRBV20-1 were among these segments.

Antigen specificity for these receptors is unknown. TCR beta cDNA libraries included unique molecular identifiers. TCRdb fed the PCR reads into MiXCR, producing one record per CDR3 protein. The sample yields hundreds of thousands of distinct CDR3 sequences, about 53% seen once. Sequences were obtained from blood. Source of these receptors: a girl under 18 with multiple sclerosis.

The chain carries TRBV2 and TRBJ2-7; unclear D gene. V was trimmed by 1 base and J by 2 bases, leaving 6 bases between them. CDR1 SNHLY and CDR2 FYNNEI come from the germline V gene. The CDR3 length is 13 residues. The CDR3 sequence: CASSEGFPYEQYF. The CDR3 coding sequence is TGTGCCAGCAGTGAAGGGTTCCCCTACGAGCAGTACTTC.

The chain links TRBV6-6 to TRBJ1-1; D not certain. V lost 10 bases to trimming and J lost 1 base, with 10 bases between them. The CDR3 is 12 amino acids. Germline-derived CDR1 and CDR2 are MNHNY and SVGAGI (reference sequence). The CDR3 loop is CATRRENTEAFF. The CDR3 DNA follows: TGTGCCACCAGGAGGGAGAACACTGAAGCTTTCTTT.

The chain carries TRBV5-1 and TRBJ1-2; the D gene is possibly TRBD1 (6 bases). Trimming stripped 4 bases from V and 0 bases from J, with 16 bases between. This CDR3 comprises 16 residues. Germline CDR1 SGHRS, CDR2 YFSETQ. The CDR3 region is CASSEDPDRANYGYTF. CDR3 nucleotide sequence: TGCGCCAGCAGCGAGGACCCGGACAGAGCTAACTATGGCTACACCTTC.

The genes are TRBV29-1 and TRBJ2-3; possible D gene TRBD2, 6 bases. The CDR3 is 15 residues long. The V end was cut by 5 bases, the J end by 0 bases, with 15 bases between. Germline CDR1 is SQVTM and CDR2 is ANQGSEA. This CDR3 is CSVSGTDSSTDTQYF. DNA of the CDR3: TGCAGCGTTTCCGGGACTGACTCTAGCACAGATACGCAGTATTTT.

This clonotype has just a few counts. The J gene is TRBJ2-4, the V gene TRBV7-9; a weak D match, TRBD1 (6 bases). Germline CDR1 is SEHNR and CDR2 is FQNEAQ (reference sequence). The CDR3 consists of 15 residues. Trimming shortened V by 3 bases and J by 5 bases, and 14 bases separated the two germline ends. The CDR3 bases are TGTGCCAGCAGCTTCCGTACAGGGATGCAAAACATTCAGTACTTC. Translated, it gives CASSFRTGMQNIQYF.

This clonotype was counted only a few times. The genes are TRBV27 and TRBJ2-7; D might be TRBD2 (6 bases). V lost 2 bases, J lost 2 bases, and 13 bases lay in between. The CDR3 extends over 15 amino acids. CDR1 is MNHEY and CDR2 is SMNVEV in the germline V gene (reference sequence). The DNA for the CDR3 is TGTGCCAGCAGTTTAAGCATTGGGGGGACCTACGAGCAGTACTTC. Its protein is CASSLSIGGTYEQYF.

With regard to this clonotype: The junction and the germline gene differ at one end; a read error may be behind it. The chain is built from TRBV7-9 and TRBJ1-1, with TRBD1 identical over 7 bases. CDR1 and CDR2 from the germline V gene are SEHNR and FQNEAQ (reference sequence). The CDR3 contains 14 residues. CDR3 amino acids: CASSADRLNTEAFF. CDR3 bases: TGTGCCAGCAGCGCGGACAGGCTGAACACTGAAGCTTTCTTC. Complete variable domain (other parts from reference TRBV7-9 and TRBJ1-1): DTGVSQNPRHKITKRGQNVTFRCDPISEHNRLYWYRQTLGQGPEFLTYFQNEAQLEKSRLLSDRFSAERPKGSFSTLEIQRTEQGDSAMYLCASSADRLNTEAFFGQGTRLTVV.

The chain uses TRBV7-8 and TRBJ1-5; D is possibly TRBD1 (5 bases). Germline V gene data show CDR1 as SGHVS and CDR2 as FQNEAQ. This CDR3 has 15 amino acids. V lost 1 base and J lost 4, with 11 bases in between. The CDR3 DNA sequence: TGTGCCAGCAGCTTAGACCGACAGATAAATCAGCCCCAGCATTTT. Translating gives CASSLDRQINQPQHF.

This chain joins TRBV27 and TRBJ2-1; 16 bases match TRBD2. The CDR3 sequence is 19 residues long. The germline V gene encodes CDR1 MNHEY and CDR2 SMNVEV (reference sequence). The V and J ends lost 4 bases and 0 bases, in that order; junction bases with no gene match: 6. This chain's CDR3 is CASSSGLAGGPSSYNEQFF. The DNA for the CDR3 is TGTGCCAGCAGTTCGGGACTAGCGGGAGGGCCAAGCTCCTACAATGAGCAGTTCTTC.

V and J are TRBV2 and TRBJ1-5; 7 positions agree with TRBD1. The CDR3 has 16 residues. Germline values: CDR1 SNHLY, CDR2 FYNNEI. Unmatched junction bases numbered 8, after V lost 6 bases and J lost 0 bases. The CDR3 is CASSQGTAYSNQPQHF. The CDR3 region has the DNA TGTGCCAGCAGCCAAGGGACAGCGTATAGCAATCAGCCCCAGCATTTT.

The chain uses TRBV3-1 and TRBJ1-5; 11 bases agree with TRBD1. Germline V gene lookup returns CDR1 LGHDT and CDR2 YNNKEL (reference sequence). J lost 7 bases, V lost 4 bases, and 6 bases had no gene match. This CDR3 is 15 amino acids long. This chain's CDR3 is CASSRGQGVGQPQHF. CDR3 nucleotides: TGTGCCAGCAGCCGGGGACAGGGGGTCGGGCAGCCCCAGCATTTT.

V usage is TRBV9 and J usage is TRBJ1-2, with D possibly TRBD1 on 5 matching bases. The CDR3 loop spans 13 amino acids. Trimming removed 4 bases from V and 8 bases from J, with 15 bases in between. Germline V gene data show CDR1 as SGDLS and CDR2 as YYNGEE. CDR3 amino acids: CASSPIRRGGYTF. The CDR3 DNA sequence: TGTGCCAGCAGCCCCATCCGAAGGGGCGGCTACACCTTC.

The chain has TRBV3-1 and TRBJ2-5, with a possible D match to TRBD2 (6 bases). The DNA matches TRBJ2-7 better at its end, which makes the J call doubtful. This CDR3 is built from 16 residues. Per germline, CDR1 LGHDT and CDR2 YNNKEL (reference sequence). DNA of the CDR3: TGTGCCAGCAGCCAAGGGGGGACTCTCCTTTTCCACGAGCAGTACTTC. This translates into CASSQGGTLLFHEQYF.